These 18 T cell receptor beta chains were all obtained from the same sample, sequenced in a study of blood T cell repertoires in COVID-19 (dated by TCRdb to about 2020). The method behind the library was the immunoSEQ multiplex PCR assay. In its TCRdb copy, this immuneACCESS table keeps in-frame sequences only and misses some clones. Where compared with another copy, unresolved V genes explain less than half of these, and the others have no known cause. In this sample the table shows about 410,000 clones, 86% of which occur a single time. Approximately 1.4% of the sample is taken by the ten largest. Sequenced input: peripheral blood. Receptor source: a young woman with active or convalescent COVID-19.

The CDR3 DNA follows: TGTGCCAGCAGCATATCCGGGACAGGGGCCCTCTACGAGCAGTACTTC. Translation gives CASSISGTGALYEQYF. This sequence joins TRBV9 and TRBJ2-7, with TRBD1 matching over 10 bases. The germline gives CDR1 SGDLS, CDR2 YYNGEE. Losses at the gene ends were 4 bases for V and 3 bases for J; bases not matched to a gene: 10. The CDR3 sequence is 16 residues long. Supplemented by reference TRBV9 and TRBJ2-7, the full variable domain reads DSGVTQTPKHLITATGQRVTLRCSPRSGDLSVYWYQQSLDQGLQFLIQYYNGEERAKGNILERFSAQQFPDLHSELNLSSLELGDSALYFCASSISGTGALYEQYFGPGTRLTVT.

This sequence joins TRBV7-9 and TRBJ2-7; D not certain. V lost 6 bases and J lost 4, with 13 bases in between. This CDR3 region has 13 residues. Looked up from germline, CDR1 is SEHNR and CDR2 is FQNEAQ (reference sequence). The CDR3 reads CASSYPGQYEQYF. For the CDR3, the DNA is TGTGCCAGCAGTTATCCTGGGCAGTACGAGCAGTACTTC.

The chain joins TRBV19 to TRBJ1-5, with 9 bases matching TRBD1. Germline CDR1 and CDR2: LNHDA and SQIVND (reference sequence). J lost 4 bases, V lost 7 bases, and 14 bases had no gene match. CDR3 size: 17 residues. The CDR3 spells CASTPSGTGLPNQPQHF. In DNA form, the CDR3 reads TGTGCCAGTACACCCTCAGGGACAGGGTTACCGAATCAGCCCCAGCATTTT.

The V and J genes are TRBV7-9 and TRBJ2-5, with 12 bases that match TRBD2. From germline, CDR1 is SEHNR and CDR2 FQNEAQ (reference sequence). Germline trimming cut 2 bases from V and 0 bases from J; bases unmatched to any gene: 1. This CDR3 is built from 16 residues. The CDR3 region has the DNA TGTGCCAGCAGCTTAACTAGCGGGGGGAACCAAGAGACCCAGTACTTC. Translating gives CASSLTSGGNQETQYF.

The chain is built from TRBV7-9 and TRBJ1-4; 7 nucleotides line up with TRBD1. From germline, CDR1 is SEHNR and CDR2 FQNEAQ (reference sequence). Trimming at V came to 7 bases and at J to 0 bases, leaving 11 bases not matched to a gene. CDR3 length equals 17 residues. The CDR3 nucleotides are TGTGCCAGCACCATTGTGACAGGGAGCTCAACTAATGAAAAACTGTTTTTT. Translation: CASTIVTGSSTNEKLFF.

This chain links TRBV11-1 with TRBJ2-1, with 9 bases lining up with TRBD1. The J segment lost 1 base and the V segment lost 0 bases, leaving 4 bases of the junction unmatched. Looked up from germline, CDR1 is SGHAT and CDR2 is FQDESV (reference sequence). The CDR3 runs 17 residues. In nucleotides, the CDR3 is TGTGCCAGCAGCTTAGCGGGACAGGGTGGGTCCTACAATGAGCAGTTCTTC. Amino acid sequence: CASSLAGQGGSYNEQFF.

This clone was seen a handful of times. V usage is TRBV6-5 and J usage is TRBJ1-6; 7 nucleotides line up with TRBD1. The CDR3 length is 15 residues. Losses at the gene ends were 8 bases for V and 8 bases for J; bases not matched to a gene: 12. In germline, CDR1 is MNHEY, CDR2 SVGAGI. CDR3: CASSFQGQYDSPLHF. The CDR3 nucleotides read TGTGCCAGCTCCTTCCAGGGACAGTATGATTCACCCCTCCACTTT.

The rearrangement uses TRBV5-1 and TRBJ1-1, with D hard to call. Germline V gene lookup returns CDR1 SGHRS and CDR2 YFSETQ. With 4 bases removed from V and 0 bases from J, the gap between germline ends came to 19 bases. The CDR3 is 17 amino acids. DNA for the CDR3: TGCGCCAGCAGCCTAAATCCCGATGTGATCATGAACACTGAAGCTTTCTTT. This codes for CASSLNPDVIMNTEAFF.

This chain joins TRBV5-1 and TRBJ2-5; 9 bases agree with TRBD1. The junction had 8 bases not matched to a gene; V was cut back by 0 bases and J by 5 bases. From germline, CDR1 is SGHRS and CDR2 YFSETQ. CDR3 length: 16 amino acids. CDR3 region: CASSLGGQGIVETQYF. CDR3 coding DNA: TGCGCCAGCAGCTTGGGGGGACAGGGTATCGTCGAGACCCAGTACTTC.

The rearrangement joins TRBV29-1 to TRBJ2-1; D gene ambiguous. Germline lookup yields CDR1 SQVTM and CDR2 ANQGSEA. V shed 6 bases and J shed 6 bases, with 18 bases lying between them. The CDR3 loop spans 14 amino acids. CDR3 region: CSVQLPRSPNEQFF. CDR3 sequence (DNA): TGCAGCGTCCAACTCCCTCGATCCCCCAATGAGCAGTTCTTC.

This chain joins TRBV30 and TRBJ1-1; D call uncertain. Trimming took 8 bases from V and 0 from J, leaving 13 bases between them. The CDR3 extends over 13 amino acids. In germline, CDR1 is GTSNPN, CDR2 SVGIG (reference sequence). In DNA, the CDR3 is TGTGCCGAACGACACCTGATGAACACTGAAGCTTTCTTT. Residues: CAERHLMNTEAFF.

The chain joins TRBV19 to TRBJ1-1, with a possible D match to TRBD1 (5 bases). The V end was cut by 3 bases, the J end by 5 bases, with 10 bases between. The germline CDR1 and CDR2 sequences are LNHDA and SQIVND (reference sequence). This CDR3 contains 13 residues. The CDR3 DNA is TGTGCCAGTAGTATGTCCAGGGTAACTGAAGCTTTCTTT. Translating it yields CASSMSRVTEAFF.

This chain connects TRBV6-6 to TRBJ1-2; 8 nucleotides agree with TRBD1. The CDR3 spans 15 residues. In germline, CDR1 is MNHNY, CDR2 SVGAGI (reference sequence). V shed 0 bases, J shed 8 bases, and the junction held 8 bases outside the gene matches. The DNA for the CDR3 is TGTGCCAGCAGTTACTCGGCAGGGGGCGGGGGCGGCTACACCTTC. This sequence encodes CASSYSAGGGGGYTF.

CDR3 DNA sequence: TGTGCCAGCAGATTCGGCAATCAGCCCCAGCATTTT. Protein product: CASRFGNQPQHF. This sequence joins TRBV28 and TRBJ1-5; no reliable D call. The V end lost 6 bases, the J end lost 2 bases, and 5 bases lay between the germline ends. There are 12 residues in the CDR3. Germline V CDR1 and CDR2: MDHEN, SYDVKM. The full variable domain, in which reference TRBV28 and TRBJ1-5 provide the parts outside the CDR3, is DVKVTQSSRYLVKRTGEKVFLECVQDMDHENMFWYRQDPGLGLRLIYFSYDVKMKEKGDIPEGYSVSREKKERFSLILESASTNQTSMYLCASRFGNQPQHFGDGTRLSIL.

The chain uses TRBV7-8 and TRBJ2-1, with D possibly TRBD2 on 5 matching bases. V lost 2 bases, J lost 4 bases, and 9 bases lay in between. The germline V gene has CDR1 SGHVS and CDR2 FQNEAQ. CDR3 length: 14 residues. The CDR3 here is CASSLRGNYNEQFF. CDR3 in DNA: TGTGCCAGCAGCTTACGAGGGAATTACAATGAGCAGTTCTTC.

The table lists this clone with a count of one. The chain couples TRBV25-1 to TRBJ2-7; tentative D call: TRBD2 (6 bases). This CDR3 region has 17 residues. Per germline, CDR1 MGHDK and CDR2 SYGVNS. The V end was cut by 2 bases, the J end by 3 bases, with 20 bases between. DNA for the CDR3: TGTGCCAGCAGTGAAACTAGCCCTAGCCACAAAAACTACGAGCAGTACTTC. Translating gives CASSETSPSHKNYEQYF.

The chain combines TRBV18 with TRBJ1-1, with no clear D. The germline gives CDR1 KGHSH, CDR2 LQKENI. V dropped 1 base and J dropped 4 bases, with 7 bases sitting between them. CDR3 length: 13 amino acids. The CDR3 sequence is CASSPQKSTEAFF. The CDR3 coding sequence is TGTGCCAGCTCACCACAAAAGAGCACTGAAGCTTTCTTT.

This chain connects TRBV4-1 to TRBJ1-1, with 7 positions matching TRBD1. Germline V CDR1 and CDR2: MGHRA, YSYEKL. The CDR3 contains 15 residues. V was clipped by 3 bases and J by 1 base; unmatched bases: 5. In DNA, the CDR3 is TGCGCCAGCAGCCAGCGGGACAGATCGAACACTGAAGCTTTCTTT. Amino acids: CASSQRDRSNTEAFF.